Included here is one T cell receptor beta chain sequence, with context. Its target is unknown. TCRdb keeps only in-frame clones here, not all; method: immunoSEQ multiplex PCR. The table includes some 87,000 clones, about nine tenths detected once. This sample is drawn from a study of siplizumab effects on memory and regulatory T cells. Study-wide results and limits: The authors did not confirm suppressive function in proliferating Tregs from siplizumab cultures. Few alloreactive clones mapped to unstimulated subsets.

The CDR3 runs 14 residues. The chain combines TRBV7-5 with TRBJ1-2. TRBV7-5 is termed a pseudogene. Sequenced input: CD4+ T cells sorted from blood. This receptor was taken from a human donor in good health. Written as DNA, the CDR3 is TGTGTCAGAAGCCAACGGGAGTCTAACTATGGCTACACCTTC. Its protein is CVRSQRESNYGYTF.